This T cell receptor beta chain came from a study of OX40 agonist ivuxolimab in advanced cancers. Study-wide context: Dose-escalation patients' cancers were hepatocellular carcinoma, melanoma, renal cell or head and neck cancer.

The repertoire was sequenced with immunoSEQ multiplex PCR; TCRdb's copy has only in-frame clones and lacks some. The sample lists almost 70,000 clones; roughly 89% were seen once. With baseline, cycle 4 day 1, and cycle 7 day 1 as timepoints, blood was sampled. Germline loops: CDR1 SGHTA, CDR2 FQGTGA. With 4 bases removed from V and 2 bases from J, the gap between germline ends came to 8 bases. The CDR3 extends over 13 amino acids. This clone is a singleton in its sample. The chain is built from TRBV7-3 and TRBJ1-1; D is unclear. Specimen: CD4+ or CD8+ T cells sorted from blood, collected in a trial of the OX40 agonist ivuxolimab. The receptor's source is an adult with an advanced solid tumor such as melanoma, head and neck, liver or kidney cancer. The CDR3 DNA follows: TGTGCCAGCAGCTCGGGGTCCAACACTGAAGCTTTCTTT. It codes for CASSSGSNTEAFF. Full variable domain (missing parts from reference TRBV7-3 and TRBJ1-1): GAGVSQTPSNKVTEKGKYVELRCDPISGHTALYWYRQSLGQGPEFLIYFQGTGAADDSGLPNDRFFAVRPEGSVSTLKIQRTERGDSAVYLCASSSGSNTEAFFGQGTRLTVV.